This T cell receptor (beta chain) was documented in a study of radiation and T cells in renal cell carcinoma. Notes on the study in general: Baseline intratumoral clonotype presence is unknown without pretreatment biopsies.

The data were produced by immunoSEQ multiplex PCR, yet TCRdb's version contains in-frame clones alone and is incomplete. In the table there are tens of thousands of clones, more than 75% of which are singletons. Time point denoted: baseline pretreatment blood. The treatment is: 15 Gy SBRT to primary tumor, nephrectomy 4 weeks later. Serial blood draws occurred at baseline and 2 and 4 weeks post-SBRT. As concerns this clone: Its antigen is still unknown.

The sample was blood, taken from a patient whose treatment included radiotherapy and nephrectomy. This sequence originates from a man in his sixties with renal cell carcinoma.

The CDR3 sequence: CASSQDYRSDYGYTF. CDR3 nucleotides: TGCGCCAGCAGCCAAGACTACAGATCGGACTATGGCTACACCTTC. The chain links TRBV4-1 to TRBJ1-2; D is unresolved. CDR1 MGHRA and CDR2 YSYEKL come from the germline V gene. The CDR3 runs 15 residues. V was cut by 0 bases and J by 3 bases, with 11 bases left in between.